This T cell receptor (beta chain) is drawn from a study of blood T cell repertoires in COVID-19. V was cut by 8 bases and J by 3 bases, with 8 bases left in between. This CDR3 is built from 12 residues. The V gene's germline CDR1 is MNHEY and CDR2 SMNVEV (reference sequence). Assay: immunoSEQ multiplex PCR; the TCRdb copy retains only in-frame clones and omits some. Of approximately 390,000 clones listed, more than 70% are singletons. The sample taken for sequencing was peripheral blood. The receptor's source is a woman aged 55-69 years with COVID-19, enrolled during active disease. The chain couples TRBV27 to TRBJ1-5, with D tentatively TRBD1 (5 bases). This CDR3 reads CASAGDNQPQHF. The CDR3 coding sequence is TGTGCCAGCGCGGGGGACAATCAGCCCCAGCATTTT.